One sample yielded the 21 T cell receptor beta chains listed below, sequenced in a study of T cells after yellow fever vaccination. MiXCR was run by TCRdb on the 5' RACE reads, yielding one entry per CDR3 protein. The data contain fewer than 350,000 distinct CDR3 sequences, roughly 8.7% of them singletons. The input for sequencing was PBMCs, taken on the day of the first yellow fever vaccination. The receptors were gathered from a man between 18 and 35 years old who received the YFV17D yellow fever vaccine.

This clonotype was seen only a few times. The rearrangement links TRBV7-2 to TRBJ2-2, with 9 nucleotides matching TRBD1. The CDR3 spans 17 residues. V gave up 5 bases and J gave up 5 bases; unmatched junction bases: 12. Germline lookup yields CDR1 SGHTA and CDR2 FQGNSA. CDR3: CASSRGAGQGWTGELFF. CDR3 coding DNA: TGTGCCAGCAGCAGAGGAGCGGGACAGGGCTGGACCGGGGAGCTGTTTTTT.

The sample holds a few counts of this clonotype. The gene calls are TRBV20-1 and TRBJ2-3; 9 bases map to TRBD1. There are 15 residues in the CDR3. CDR1 and CDR2 (germline): DFQATT, SNEGSKA (reference sequence). With V trimmed by 6 bases and J by 7 bases, 14 bases remained unmatched. The CDR3 bases are TGCAGTGCCACCGACAGGGGGGCATGGACAAATACGCAGTATTTT. As protein: CSATDRGAWTNTQYF.

This clonotype turned up a few times. This sequence joins TRBV14 and TRBJ2-5, with TRBD2 as a possible D gene (5 bases). Germline V gene lookup returns CDR1 SGHDN and CDR2 FVKESK. CDR3 length: 13 residues. The germline V and J ends were trimmed by 6 bases and 5 bases, with 13 bases remaining between them. CDR3 loop: CASSPMQRETQYF. CDR3 sequence (DNA): TGTGCCAGCAGTCCGATGCAGCGGGAGACCCAGTACTTC.

The genes are TRBV29-1 and TRBJ2-1, with a weak D call TRBD2 (7 bases). This CDR3 region has 15 residues. Trimming shortened V by 0 bases and J by 10 bases, and 19 bases separated the two germline ends. Per germline, CDR1 SQVTM and CDR2 ANQGSEA. The CDR3 loop is CSVEEGRGGLGEQFF. CDR3 DNA sequence: TGCAGCGTTGAAGAAGGAAGGGGGGGCCTTGGAGAGCAGTTCTTC.

This clonotype was counted between two and nine times. The chain joins TRBV2 to TRBJ2-7; D may be TRBD1 (6 bases). Germline V gives CDR1 SNHLY, CDR2 FYNNEI. The V gene lost 7 bases and the J gene lost 0 bases, with 13 bases spanning the gap. This CDR3 spans 14 amino acids. The CDR3 region has the DNA TGTGCCAGCAAGGACAGTCCTTCCTCCTACGAGCAGTACGTC. Amino acids: CASKDSPSSYEQYV.

In regard to this clonotype: A single base separates this from a much larger clone, so it may be a read error. The chain combines TRBV18 with TRBJ2-3; 7 bases agree with TRBD2. The germline gives CDR1 KGHSH, CDR2 LQKENI. The CDR3 spans 18 residues. V was clipped by 0 bases and J by 2 bases; unmatched bases: 11. The CDR3 protein is CASSPPQSRGSTTDTQYF. CDR3 sequence (DNA): TGTGCCAGCTCACCACCGCAGTCGCGGGGGTCGACCACAGATACGCAGTATTTT. Combining the CDR3 with reference TRBV18 and TRBJ2-3 gives the whole variable domain NAGVMQNPRHLVRRRGQEARLRCSPMKGHSHVYWYRQLPEEGLKFMVYLQKENIIDESGMPKERFSAEFPKEGPSILRIQQVVRGDSAAYFCASSPPQSRGSTTDTQYFGPGTRLTVL.

The chain carries TRBV19 and TRBJ2-7; TRBD2 agrees at 10 bases. Trimming cost V 3 bases and J 2 bases; bases outside gene matches: 1. Germline values: CDR1 LNHDA, CDR2 SQIVND (reference sequence). The CDR3 sequence is 14 residues long. CDR3 region: CASSILAGAYEQYF. The CDR3 nucleotides are TGTGCCAGTAGTATCCTAGCGGGGGCCTACGAGCAGTACTTC.

V is TRBV9 and J is TRBJ2-3; 8 positions agree with TRBD2. The ends lost 2 bases at V and 6 bases at J; junction bases unmatched: 5. The CDR3 sequence is 14 residues long. CDR1 and CDR2 (germline): SGDLS, YYNGEE. The CDR3 DNA reads as TGTGCCAGCAGCGTCTACGGGGGGGCGGATACGCAGTATTTT. Amino acids: CASSVYGGADTQYF.

This clonotype was found many times. The chain couples TRBV12-3 or TRBV12-4 to TRBJ2-5; D is ambiguous. This CDR3 spans 9 amino acids. The DNA of the CDR3 is TGTGCTAAAGGGGAGACCCAGTACTTC. Translated, it gives CAKGETQYF.

V is TRBV20-1 and J is TRBJ2-1; the D is unclear. Germline V CDR1 and CDR2: DFQATT, SNEGSKA (reference sequence). CDR3 length: 15 residues. Trimming cost V 0 bases and J 4 bases, with 13 bases left between them. This chain's CDR3 is CSAREAGSLYNEQFF. DNA for the CDR3: TGCAGTGCTAGAGAGGCAGGATCCCTATACAATGAGCAGTTCTTC.

This clonotype came up many times. The rearrangement joins TRBV7-3 to TRBJ1-1; TRBD1 agrees at 8 bases. Trimming took 5 bases from V and 4 from J; bases not matched to a gene: 0. This CDR3 contains 12 residues. The germline CDR1 and CDR2 sequences are SGHTA and FQGTGA. CDR3 region: CASSGQGTEAFF. The CDR3 DNA reads TGTGCCAGCAGCGGACAGGGCACTGAAGCTTTCTTT.

This clonotype occurred many times. The chain combines TRBV28 with TRBJ1-3; D may be TRBD1 (6 bases). The CDR3 is 15 residues long. Trimming took 2 bases from V and 4 from J, leaving 12 bases between them. Germline V CDR1 and CDR2: MDHEN, SYDVKM. CDR3 in amino acids: CASSLGGASGNTIYF. CDR3 sequence (DNA): TGTGCCAGCAGTTTAGGGGGCGCCTCGGGAAACACCATATATTTT.

This clonotype was picked up a small number of times. The CDR3 spells CASSALWGRRNTEAFF. The CDR3, as DNA: TGTGCCAGCAGTGCCCTTTGGGGGCGAAGGAACACTGAAGCTTTCTTT. V and J are TRBV6-2 or TRBV6-3 and TRBJ1-1; D possibly corresponds to TRBD1 (6 bases). The V end lost 5 bases, the J end lost 1 base, and 17 bases lay between the germline ends. There are 16 residues in the CDR3. In germline, CDR1 is MNHEY, CDR2 SVGEGT.

The chain links TRBV5-1 to TRBJ2-2; tentatively, D is TRBD1 or TRBD2 (5 bases each). V gave up 4 bases and J gave up 6 bases, with 16 bases separating them. This CDR3 has 15 amino acids. The germline gives CDR1 SGHRS, CDR2 YFSETQ. The CDR3 nucleotides are TGCGCCAGCAGCCGGGACCTTCGGGGCCCCGGGGAGCTGTTTTTT. It yields the protein CASSRDLRGPGELFF.

This chain joins TRBV6-6 and TRBJ1-5, with D perhaps matching TRBD1 (6 bases). V gave up 3 bases and J gave up 5 bases, with 8 bases separating them. This CDR3 region has 13 residues. Germline-derived CDR1 and CDR2 are MNHNY and SVGAGI (reference sequence). CDR3 sequence: CASSYRTDQPQHF. CDR3 nucleotide sequence: TGTGCCAGCAGTTATCGGACAGATCAGCCCCAGCATTTT.

This clonotype was recorded many times. CDR3 loop: CASSLGQGIHEQFF. For the CDR3, the DNA is TGCGCCAGCAGCTTGGGACAGGGTATCCATGAGCAGTTCTTC. The chain uses TRBV5-1 and TRBJ2-1, with TRBD1 identical over 7 bases. The CDR3 covers 14 residues. The V gene's germline CDR1 is SGHRS and CDR2 YFSETQ. Trimming cost V 0 bases and J 8 bases; bases outside gene matches: 5.

This clonotype has just a few counts. The chain is built from TRBV6-2 or TRBV6-3 and TRBJ2-7, with D perhaps given as TRBD1 or TRBD2 (5 bases each). This CDR3 has 12 residues. The germline V gene encodes CDR1 MNHEY and CDR2 SVGEGT. Trimming left V 2 bases short and J 9 bases short, with 11 bases between. The CDR3 nucleotides read TGTGCCAGCAGTTACGTCGGGGCCTCGCAGTACGTC. Translating gives CASSYVGASQYV.

This clonotype came up a few times. This chain uses TRBV7-9 with TRBJ2-2; 14 nucleotides align to TRBD2. The CDR3 loop spans 17 amino acids. V shed 7 bases, J shed 2 bases, and the junction held 6 bases outside the gene matches. The germline CDR1 and CDR2 sequences are SEHNR and FQNEAQ (reference sequence). CDR3 nucleotide sequence: TGTGCCAGCACAAGGACTAGCGGGGGGCGCAACACCGGGGAGCTGTTTTTT. Encoded protein: CASTRTSGGRNTGELFF. Looking up the rest from reference TRBV7-9 and TRBJ2-2 gives the full variable domain: DTGVSQNPRHKITKRGQNVTFRCDPISEHNRLYWYRQTLGQGPEFLTYFQNEAQLEKSRLLSDRFSAERPKGSFSTLEIQRTEQGDSAMYLCASTRTSGGRNTGELFFGEGSRLTVL.

This clonotype was seen a few times. J is TRBJ2-3 and V is TRBV5-1; no clear D. Germline loops: CDR1 SGHRS, CDR2 YFSETQ. Deletions cut 0 bases from V and 0 bases from J, with 11 bases between. There are 16 residues in the CDR3. The CDR3 reads CASSLALQGSTDTQYF. DNA of the CDR3: TGCGCCAGCAGCTTGGCACTTCAAGGTAGCACAGATACGCAGTATTTT.

This clonotype occurred a few times. V is TRBV19 and J is TRBJ1-5; weak D call: TRBD1 (5 bases). In germline, CDR1 is LNHDA, CDR2 SQIVND (reference sequence). The V gene lost 1 base and the J gene lost 7 bases, with 11 bases spanning the gap. The CDR3 length is 14 residues. CDR3 protein: CASSIVAGRQPQHF. The CDR3 DNA is TGTGCCAGTAGTATAGTGGCAGGGCGACAGCCCCAGCATTTT. The full variable domain, completed using reference TRBV19 and TRBJ1-5, is DGGITQSPKYLFRKEGQNVTLSCEQNLNHDAMYWYRQDPGQGLRLIYYSQIVNDFQKGDIAEGYSVSREKKESFPLTVTSAQKNPTAFYLCASSIVAGRQPQHFGDGTRLSIL.

The genes are TRBV29-1 and TRBJ1-1, with D tentatively TRBD1 (5 bases). Germline CDR1 SQVTM, CDR2 ANQGSEA. CDR3 length equals 12 residues. Trimming took 7 bases from V and 8 from J, leaving 17 bases between them. The chain's CDR3 is CSAGTVGGEAFF. The CDR3 DNA sequence: TGCAGCGCCGGGACGGTAGGCGGGGAAGCTTTCTTT.